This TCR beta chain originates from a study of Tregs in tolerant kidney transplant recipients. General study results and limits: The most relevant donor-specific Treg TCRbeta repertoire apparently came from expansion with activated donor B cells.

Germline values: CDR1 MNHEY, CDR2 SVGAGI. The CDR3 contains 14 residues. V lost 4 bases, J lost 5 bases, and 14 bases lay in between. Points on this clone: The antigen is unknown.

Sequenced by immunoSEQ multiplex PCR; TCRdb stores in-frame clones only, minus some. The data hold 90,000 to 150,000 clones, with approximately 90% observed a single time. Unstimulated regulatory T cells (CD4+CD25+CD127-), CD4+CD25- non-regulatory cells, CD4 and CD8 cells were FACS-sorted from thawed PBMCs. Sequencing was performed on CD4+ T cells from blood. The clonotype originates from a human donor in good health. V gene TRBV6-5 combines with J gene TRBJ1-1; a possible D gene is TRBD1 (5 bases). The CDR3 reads CASSFQGPGTEAFF. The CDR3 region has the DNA TGTGCCAGCAGTTTCCAGGGCCCTGGGACTGAAGCTTTCTTT.